This TCR beta chain derives from a study of cytomegalovirus exposure and HLA in healthy donors. Study-wide points: It was likely that a cluster of highly shared sequence variants was a sequencing artifact.

Primers included in the PCR were 60 Vbeta and 13 Jbeta primers. Per the authors' pipeline: A later analysis counted roughly 74 million unique TCR beta chains, some 12 million shared. Sequencing used immunoSEQ multiplex PCR; TCRdb keeps in-frame clones, though not all of them. V and J calls and clone size are those listed in that table; D and trimming were worked out from the DNA. This table has some 200,000 clones, about 9% appearing once. CDR3 length: 17 amino acids. V was clipped by 1 base and J by 9 bases; unmatched bases: 13. Germline V lookup: CDR1 SGHNT, CDR2 YENEEA. This clone was counted only a few times. The antigen is undetermined.

Material for sequencing was PBMCs. The receptor was isolated from a woman aged 25 to 45 in good health and CMV-seropositive. This sequence joins TRBV11-3 and TRBJ2-1, with TRBD2 matching over 9 bases. CDR3 nucleotide sequence: TGTGCCAGCAGCTTAGTTATTACTAGCGGGTGGGTGCCTGAGCAGTTCTTC. Amino acid sequence: CASSLVITSGWVPEQFF.